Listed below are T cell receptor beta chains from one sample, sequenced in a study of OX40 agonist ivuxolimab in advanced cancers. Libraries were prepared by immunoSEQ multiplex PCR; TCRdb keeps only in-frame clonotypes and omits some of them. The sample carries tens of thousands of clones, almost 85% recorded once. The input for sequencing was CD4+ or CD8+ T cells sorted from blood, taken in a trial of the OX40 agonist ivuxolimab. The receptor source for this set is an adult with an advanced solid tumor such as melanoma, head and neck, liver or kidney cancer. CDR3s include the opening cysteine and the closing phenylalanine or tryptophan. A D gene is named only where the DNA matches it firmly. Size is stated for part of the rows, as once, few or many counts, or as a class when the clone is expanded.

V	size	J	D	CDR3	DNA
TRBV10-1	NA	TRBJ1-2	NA	CASSESTGYNGYTF	TGCGCCAGCAGTGAGTCGACAGGTTATAATGGCTACACCTTC
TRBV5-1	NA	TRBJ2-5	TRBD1	CASSLGDRQETQYF	TGCGCCAGCAGCTTGGGGGACAGGCAAGAGACCCAGTACTTC
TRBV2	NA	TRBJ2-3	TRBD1	CASCRDRGITDTQYF	TGTGCCAGCTGCAGGGACAGGGGGATCACAGATACGCAGTATTTT
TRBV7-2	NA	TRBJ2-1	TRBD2	CASSLDATSGSYNEQFF	TGTGCCAGCAGCTTAGACGCGACTAGCGGCTCCTACAATGAGCAGTTCTTC
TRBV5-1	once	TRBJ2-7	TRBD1	CASSLAQGAYEQYF	TGCGCCAGCAGCTTGGCTCAGGGGGCCTACGAGCAGTACTTC
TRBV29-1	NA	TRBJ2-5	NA	CSVAGETQYF	TGCAGCGTTGCGGGAGAGACCCAGTACTTC
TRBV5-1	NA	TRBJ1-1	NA	CASNLLGGDGTEAFF	TGCGCCAGCAACCTCCTTGGAGGGGATGGCACTGAAGCTTTCTTT
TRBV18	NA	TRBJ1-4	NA	CASSPGAPSEKLFF	TGTGCCAGCTCACCAGGGGCGCCCTCTGAAAAACTGTTTTTT
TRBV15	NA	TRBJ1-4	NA	CATSRERGTTNEKLFF	TGTGCCACCAGCAGAGAGCGAGGTACAACTAATGAAAAACTGTTTTTT
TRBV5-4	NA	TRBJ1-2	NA	CASSLKLNPFGYTF	TGTGCCAGCAGCTTGAAACTAAACCCCTTTGGCTACACCTTC
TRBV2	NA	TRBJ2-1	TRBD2	CASSVGLAISNEQFF	TGTGCCAGCAGTGTGGGACTAGCGATATCCAATGAGCAGTTCTTC
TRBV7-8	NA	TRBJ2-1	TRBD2	CASSLVWRGSGTPSYNEQFF	TGTGCCAGCAGCTTAGTTTGGAGGGGTAGCGGGACGCCTTCCTACAATGAGCAGTTCTTC
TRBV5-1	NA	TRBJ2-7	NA	CASSYLANSYEQYF	TGCGCCAGCAGCTACCTAGCGAACTCCTACGAGCAGTACTTC
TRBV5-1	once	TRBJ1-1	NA	CASSPKRGSSEAFF	TGCGCCAGCAGCCCGAAAAGGGGAAGCTCTGAAGCTTTCTTT
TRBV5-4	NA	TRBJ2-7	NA	CASSLDPPRGEQYF	TGTGCCAGCAGCTTGGACCCCCCAAGGGGTGAGCAGTACTTC
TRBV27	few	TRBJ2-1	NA	CATRRDSYNEQFF	TGTGCCACCCGTCGGGACTCCTACAATGAGCAGTTCTTC
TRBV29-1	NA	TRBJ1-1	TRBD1	CSGQGSMNTEAFF	TGCAGCGGACAGGGCAGTATGAACACTGAAGCTTTCTTT
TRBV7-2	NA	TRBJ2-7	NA	CASSPPTEDEQYF	TGTGCCAGCAGCCCGCCGACGGAGGATGAGCAGTACTTC
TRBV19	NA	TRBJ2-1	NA	CASSSLPSSPRRNEQFF	TGTGCCAGTAGTAGTCTACCTTCTAGCCCACGCAGGAATGAGCAGTTCTTC
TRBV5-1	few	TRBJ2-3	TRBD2	CASSHGISGRRSTDTQYF	TGCGCCAGCAGTCATGGGATCAGCGGGAGGCGGAGCACAGATACGCAGTATTTT
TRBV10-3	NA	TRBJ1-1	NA	CAARGMNTEAFF	TGTGCCGCACGGGGCATGAACACTGAAGCTTTCTTT
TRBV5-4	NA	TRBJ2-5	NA	CASSTGGGGRIAQETQYF	TGTGCCAGCAGCACAGGAGGGGGTGGCCGGATAGCCCAAGAGACCCAGTACTTC
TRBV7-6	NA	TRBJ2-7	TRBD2	CASSLTSGNLQTYEQYF	TGTGCCAGCAGCTTGACTAGCGGGAACCTCCAAACCTACGAGCAGTACTTC
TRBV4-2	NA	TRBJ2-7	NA	CASSQDGGSSYEQYF	TGTGCCAGCAGCCAAGATGGGGGCAGCTCCTACGAGCAGTACTTC
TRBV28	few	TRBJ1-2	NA	CASSFSPPYGYTF	TGTGCCAGCAGTTTTAGTCCCCCCTATGGCTACACCTTC
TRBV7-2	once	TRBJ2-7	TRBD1	CASSTSGGLGEQYF	TGTGCCAGCAGCACTTCAGGGGGCCTTGGCGAGCAGTACTTC
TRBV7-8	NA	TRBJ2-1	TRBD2	CASSLAIAGGTDEQFF	TGTGCCAGCAGCTTGGCTATAGCGGGAGGGACCGATGAGCAGTTCTTC
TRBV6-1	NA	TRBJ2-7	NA	CASSEPFGATDPAAEQYF	TGTGCCAGCAGTGAACCCTTTGGAGCGACAGACCCCGCAGCCGAGCAGTACTTC
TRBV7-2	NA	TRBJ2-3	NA	CASSLDQGRTDTQYF	TGTGCCAGCAGCTTAGATCAGGGAAGGACAGATACGCAGTATTTT